This record covers a single TCR beta chain. The antigen is not known. V shed 5 bases and J shed 3 bases, with 4 bases lying between them. The CDR3 has 10 residues. Per germline, CDR1 SQVTM and CDR2 ANQGSEA. This was the immunoSEQ v3 assay. Survey-level samples got around 2.1 million read pairs; deep-level samples got about 4.5-6.5 million. Sequencing was performed with immunoSEQ multiplex PCR; in TCRdb, only in-frame clones are kept and a portion is missing. The sample contains approximately 20,000 clones, about 75% of which appear only once. Time point denoted: pre-treatment sample, taken before nivolumab and TIL therapy. These data originate in a study of TIL therapy for anti-PD-1-resistant metastatic lung cancer. Background on the study: Median patient age was around 50, ranging roughly 38-75 years. Study-wide points: This highly selected cohort may not generalize to typical lung cancer patients.

The rearrangement joins TRBV29-1 to TRBJ2-5; D is unclear. This clonotype originated in a person aged 25-85 years with non-small cell lung cancer. Here the sequenced sample was blood, taken at baseline. The CDR3 nucleotides are TGCAGCGTTCGAGAAGAGACCCAGTACTTC. Translated: CSVREETQYF. Based on the CDR3 plus reference TRBV29-1 and TRBJ2-5, the full variable domain is SAVISQKPSRDICQRGTSLTIQCQVDSQVTMMFWYRQQPGQSLTLIATANQGSEATYESGFVIDKFPISRPNLTFSTLTVSNMSPEDSSIYLCSVREETQYFGPGTRLLVL.